Listed below are T cell receptor beta chains from one sample, sequenced in a study of metastatic and nonmetastatic thyroid tumors. MiXCR was used by TCRdb to re-call the PCR reads. This table has more than 13,000 clones, less than 25% appearing once. Specimen: blood. Receptors originate from a female donor with papillary thyroid cancer or a benign thyroid nodule (not recorded which). Some clones in this sample may be carry-over from other donors' samples. CDR3s include the opening cysteine and the closing phenylalanine or tryptophan. A D gene is named only where the DNA matches it firmly. Clone size, where shown, is once, few, many, or a class for clones that have expanded.

clone_size j_call d_call v_call cdr3_length cdr3_nt cdr3_aa
many TRBJ1-4 NA TRBV7-6 14 TGTGCCAGCAGCTTATCGGGCACGGGTGAAAAACTGTTTTTT CASSLSGTGEKLFF
medium-sized TRBJ1-2 NA TRBV6-4 16 TGTGCCAGCAGCGAACTTCAGGGGAGTGATTACTATGGCTACACCTTC CASSELQGSDYYGYTF
many TRBJ2-1 TRBD1 TRBV5-1 18 TGCGCCAGCAGCTTGGGGGACAGGGACCTTTCGTCCTACAATGAGCAGTTCTTC CASSLGDRDLSSYNEQFF
many TRBJ1-4 NA TRBV20-1 12 TGCAGTGCTCAGGTTCGGAATGAAAAACTGTTTTTT CSAQVRNEKLFF
medium-sized TRBJ1-2 NA TRBV6-1 16 TGTGCCAGCATTTACGGTGGGCAGCGCATCAACTATGGCTACACCTTC CASIYGGQRINYGYTF
many TRBJ1-6 TRBD1 TRBV5-1 14 TGCGCCAGCAGCGCCGGGACAGCTAGTTCACCCCTCCACTTT CASSAGTASSPLHF
medium-sized TRBJ2-7 NA TRBV28 15 TGTGCCAGCAGGTCAACCGGGACGGCTAAGGGCGAGCAGTACTTC CASRSTGTAKGEQYF
medium-sized TRBJ2-7 TRBD2 TRBV27 14 TGTGCCAGCAGTTTGGTGGGAGGGCCCTACGAGCAGTACTTC CASSLVGGPYEQYF
many TRBJ2-1 NA TRBV7-9 14 TGTGCCAGCAGCTTAGAGGGGGCCTACAATGAGCAGTTCTTC CASSLEGAYNEQFF
many TRBJ1-4 NA TRBV10-3 14 TGTGCCATCAGTGATGCAGGGGATTTTGAAAAACTGTTTTTT CAISDAGDFEKLFF
NA TRBJ2-3 NA TRBV4-2 16 TGTGCCAGCAGCCTATGGGGGGGGGCAGCTCTGGATACGCAGTATTTT CASSLWGGAALDTQYF
many TRBJ1-1 NA TRBV11-2 13 TGTGCCAGCAGCTTAGCGAGTTACACTGAAGCTTTCTTT CASSLASYTEAFF
many TRBJ2-2 TRBD2 TRBV5-4 16 TGTGCCAGCAGCTCGGTAGCGGGGGCGAACACCGGGGAGCTGTTTTTT CASSSVAGANTGELFF
many TRBJ2-5 NA TRBV4-1 15 TGCGCCAGCAGCCAAGTTTTAAGGGAGGAGAAGACCCAGTACTTC CASSQVLREEKTQYF
many TRBJ2-7 TRBD1 TRBV3-1 14 TGTGCCAGCATGGGACAGGGCCACTCCTACGAGCAGTACTTC CASMGQGHSYEQYF
NA TRBJ2-7 NA TRBV13 16 TGTGCCAGCAGCCCGTTTGGGGTGGCAGGGCGTGGGGAGCAGTACTTC CASSPFGVAGRGEQYF
many TRBJ2-2 NA TRBV19 14 TGTGCCAGTAGTACTCAGGGAGATGCCGGGGAGCTGTTTTTT CASSTQGDAGELFF
NA TRBJ1-2 NA TRBV15 14 TGTGCCACCAGCAGGGTACAGGAGGGCTATGGTTACACCTTC CATSRVQEGYGYTF
many TRBJ1-1 NA TRBV4-1 14 TGCGCCAGCAGCCAAGAACCGGCGGCGATTGAAGCTTTCTTT CASSQEPAAIEAFF
medium-sized TRBJ2-3 NA TRBV6-1 13 TGTGCCAGCGAAACCGGGACTCCAGATACGCAGTATTTT CASETGTPDTQYF
many TRBJ1-2 NA TRBV20-1 14 TGCAGTGCTTTAAACAGGTTCGATACCTATGGCTACACCTTC CSALNRFDTYGYTF
medium-sized TRBJ1-1 NA TRBV6-1 11 TGTGCCAGCAGCGAAACAGGGCCGGCTTTCTTT CASSETGPAFF
NA TRBJ2-7 NA TRBV11-2 14 TGTGCCAGCAGCTTAGGACAAGGGGGAGACGAGCAGTACTTC CASSLGQGGDEQYF
medium-sized TRBJ2-1 NA TRBV5-1 15 TGCGCCAGCAGCTTGATAAGCGCACCCGCCAATGAGCAGTTCTTC CASSLISAPANEQFF
NA TRBJ2-7 TRBD2 TRBV20-1 16 TGCAGTGCCCCGATGCGGGGTTTAGCGGGAGTTTACGAGCAGTACTTC CSAPMRGLAGVYEQYF
NA TRBJ2-1 TRBD2 TRBV5-1 16 TGCGCCAGCAGCTTGGAGGGTAGCGGGGTCTACAATGAGCAGTTCTTC CASSLEGSGVYNEQFF
NA TRBJ2-7 TRBD2 TRBV6-5 16 TGTGCCAGCAGTTATGGCCTAGCGGAAGGGCCGGGGGAGCAGTACTTC CASSYGLAEGPGEQYF
many TRBJ2-5 NA TRBV19 12 TGTGCCAGTAGTATCTGGCAAGAGACCCAGTACTTC CASSIWQETQYF
many TRBJ1-5 NA TRBV20-1 17 TGCAGTGCTAGAGGAACCGGGCTCCAGGAGAGGGCTCAGCCCCAGCATTTT CSARGTGLQERAQPQHF
many TRBJ2-5 NA TRBV2 14 TGTGCCAGCAAGGATTTAGCGGTACAAGAGACCCAGTACTTC CASKDLAVQETQYF
once TRBJ2-7 NA TRBV5-1 13 TGCGCCAGCAGAGGGGCGTCGACCTACGAGCAGTACTTC CASRGASTYEQYF
NA TRBJ2-7 NA TRBV7-9 14 TGTGCCAGCAGCTCTCCAAAGGGATACTACGAGCAGTACTTC CASSSPKGYYEQYF
many TRBJ2-3 NA TRBV5-6 17 TGTGCCAGCAGCTTCGATCTCCGGCAGGGGGGTTCAGATACGCAGTATTTT CASSFDLRQGGSDTQYF
many TRBJ1-1 NA TRBV3-1 12 TGTGCCAGCAGCCAATGGCAGGGCGAAGCTTTCTTT CASSQWQGEAFF
NA TRBJ2-7 TRBD2 TRBV4-2 13 TGTGTCAGCAGCCAAGATCTTTTAGCGGGAGCGAACTTC CVSSQDLLAGANF
NA TRBJ2-1 TRBD2 TRBV11-2 16 TGTGCCAGCAGGCCAGGGACTAGCGGGAGGGCCGCTGAGCAGTTCTTC CASRPGTSGRAAEQFF
medium-sized TRBJ1-1 NA TRBV5-1 15 TGCGCCAGCAGCTCAGGTACCCAAACATGGTCTGAAGCTTTCTTT CASSSGTQTWSEAFF
many TRBJ2-2 TRBD2 TRBV7-7 22 TGTGCCAGCAGCTTAGATTTGGTTGAGGTTGGTAGCGGGAGGCCCCTTAACGGGGAGCTGTTTTTT CASSLDLVEVGSGRPLNGELFF
NA TRBJ2-7 TRBD1 TRBV2 15 TGTGCCAGCAGTGAATCCCAGGGGGAAAACTACGAGCAGTACTTC CASSESQGENYEQYF
NA TRBJ1-2 TRBD1 TRBV4-1 14 TGCGCCAGCAGCCATGACAGGGTAGAGGAAGGCTACACCTTC CASSHDRVEEGYTF
NA TRBJ1-4 NA TRBV6-1 13 TGTGCCAGCCGGGACACCCCAGGGGAAAAACTGTTTTTT CASRDTPGEKLFF
NA TRBJ1-2 NA TRBV5-6 13 TGTGCCAGCAGTTCGGGACATGGCTATGGCTACACCTTC CASSSGHGYGYTF